The sample holds a few counts of the clone carrying this TCR beta chain. Its antigen is still unknown. This sample's treatment: randomized to nivolumab then ipilimumab (arm A) or the reverse (arm B). Assay: immunoSEQ multiplex PCR; the TCRdb copy retains only in-frame clones and omits some. The sample holds around 2,500 clones, approximately 20% seen once. This entry is derived from a study of sequential checkpoint blockade in melanoma. Study results and limitations: Pretreatment TIL clonality tracked with response in the nivolumab-first arm.

The sample was tumor tissue (inferred from file names), taken from a patient given nivolumab and ipilimumab in sequence. The sequence came from a human donor with melanoma.

This CDR3 is CATSRGYEGEVNEQFF. CDR3 sequence (DNA): TGTGCCACCAGCAGAGGGTATGAGGGGGAGGTCAATGAGCAGTTCTTC. The chain uses TRBV15 and TRBJ2-1; D possibly matches TRBD1 or TRBD2 (6 bases each). Germline values: CDR1 LNHNV, CDR2 YYDKDF (reference sequence). The CDR3 is 16 amino acids. Between the trimmed V and J ends, which lost 1 base and 6 bases, there was a span of 16 bases.